This record looks at one T cell receptor (beta chain) sequence and its context. This clonotype came up a few times. Its antigen remains undetermined. An end of the junction differs from the germline gene, which may be a read error. The data stem from a study of neurological immune-mediated disorders (dated by TCRdb to 2018 to 2020). With respect to the entire study: Among the roughly 34 multiple sclerosis patients, relapsing-remitting MS accounted for about 31 and secondary progressive MS accounted for 3. The 90 to 120 TCR-beta libraries covered PBMC samples along with longitudinal samples, technical triplicates, and paired sorted CD4+ and CD8+ T-cell subsets. Using UMI-based sequencing, the study compared peripheral blood TCR-beta repertoires from patients with HTLV-I-associated myelopathy (HAM/TSP), patients with multiple sclerosis, and healthy controls. The cohort included about 66 subjects: roughly 15 with HAM/TSP, approximately 34 with multiple sclerosis, and roughly 20 healthy controls. What the authors observed across the whole study: Phylogenetic analysis grouped repertoires from 18 of 34 MS patients into a cluster of related CDR3 sequences, suggesting a possible repertoire-level signature. No identical CDR3 amino acid sequences were shared among expanded clones across subjects, suggesting private TCR-beta repertoires in all groups. TCR clonal expansion was highest in HAM/TSP patients and lowest in MS patients, with MS patients falling below even healthy controls. No association of the MS cluster with clinical or MRI features was observed, and the need for larger cohorts was stated by the authors.

Including the terminal cysteine and phenylalanine, the CDR3 comprises 12 residues. Solely the CDR3 DNA is kept, with 36 bases framed from the first base. Taken from the germline V gene (reference sequence), the CDR1 and CDR2 loops are LNHDA and SQIVND. Unsorted PBMC libraries were generated from 2 million PBMCs stored in RNAlater at -80 °C until RNA extraction. Multiple sclerosis patients were enrolled in a US clinical protocol evaluating disease progression by magnetic resonance imaging. Peripheral blood underwent Ficoll-Hypaque density gradient centrifugation to isolate PBMCs, which were then cryopreserved in liquid nitrogen. cDNA was synthesized by template-switch 5'RACE using a primer carrying a 10-nucleotide random unique molecular identifier by which each TCR transcript was tagged. Every sequencing run yielded over 200 million TCR-beta sequences covering 15-18 subjects. Total RNA was extracted with the RNeasy kit. The KAPA Real-time Library Amplification kit was used to amplify TCR-beta VDJ regions with primers for the TCR constant region and the 5'RACE anchor. A first PCR added sample indexes and Illumina adaptors, and a second PCR then raised library yield. After Ampure bead purification, the TCR product of roughly 650 bp was size-selected on a 2% E-gel SizeSelection system. Library quality was checked on a Bioanalyzer, concentration was measured with Qubit, and libraries were quantified with the Kapa Library Quantification kit before pooling. An Illumina HiSeq 2500 sequenced the libraries paired-end 2 x 150 bp. To increase sequence diversity, about 25-31% phiX was spiked into each library pool. In the original analysis: The UMI-based MiGEC pipeline processed quality-filtered reads and removed over 75% of raw TCR sequences during error correction. IMGT germline references were used for aligning VDJ genes, and each clonotype was defined as a unique CDR3 amino acid sequence together with its V-J genes. VDJtools evaluated clonal expansion, Shannon diversity and CDR3 relatedness (CalcPairwiseDistances, ClusterSamples); CLCbio workbench built phylogenetic trees. Expanded clones were defined as having at least 8 unique UMIs, based on coefficient-of-variation modelling across technical triplicates. The public reads were run again by TCRdb, first through fastp at Q25 and then through MiXCR, and only productive beta chains were kept. Entries that share a CDR3 protein sequence are merged under the most common genes and DNA. TCRdb, not the original authors, processed these V and J calls. For this sample there are 25,000 to 35,000 distinct CDR3 sequences; 2.5% to 4% appear just once. The ten top clones hold roughly 7% of the sample.

The chain joins TRBV19 to TRBJ2-3; 5 matching bases give a weak D call of TRBD2. The sequencing input was PBMCs. The TCR was taken from a woman in her 30s with multiple sclerosis. The DNA sequence follows: TGTGTCAGTAGTAGAAGAGGGGATACGCAGTATTTT. This encodes CVSSRRGDTQYF. With all but the CDR3 taken from the reference TRBV19 and TRBJ2-3 genes, the full variable domain is: DGGITQSPKYLFRKEGQNVTLSCEQNLNHDAMYWYRQDPGQGLRLIYYSQIVNDFQKGDIAEGYSVSREKKESFPLTVTSAQKNPTAFYLCVSSRRGDTQYFGPGTRLTVL.